Below, one TCR beta chain is given with its context. Its antigen is currently unknown. The entry originates in a study of Ad26.COV2.S vaccination and SARS-CoV-2 variants. General observations from the study: Placebo recipients showed lower spike-specific TCR breadth than vaccinees.

Assay: immunoSEQ multiplex PCR; the TCRdb copy retains only in-frame clones and omits some. The sample comprises 440,000 or so clones, about 92% of which are singletons, and approximately 4.5% rests with the top ten. Treatment described: 19 received Ad26.COV2.S at low or high dose, single or two shots; several received placebo; per-sample allocation not given. Day 63 after the first injection of vaccine or placebo was the sampling time. The input for sequencing was peripheral blood, taken in a trial of Ad26.COV2.S vaccine versus placebo. The sequence was obtained from a person between 18 and 59 years old who received the Ad26.COV2.S COVID-19 vaccine or a placebo.

DNA for the CDR3: TGTGCCAGCAGCTTGGGACTGCGCTCCTACGAGCAGTACTTC. Amino acid sequence: CASSLGLRSYEQYF. The rearrangement joins TRBV13 to TRBJ2-7; tentative D call: TRBD2 (6 bases). CDR1 is PRHDT, CDR2 FYEKMQ, per germline (reference sequence). This CDR3 region has 14 residues. The V end was cut by 3 bases, the J end by 0 bases, with 9 bases between.